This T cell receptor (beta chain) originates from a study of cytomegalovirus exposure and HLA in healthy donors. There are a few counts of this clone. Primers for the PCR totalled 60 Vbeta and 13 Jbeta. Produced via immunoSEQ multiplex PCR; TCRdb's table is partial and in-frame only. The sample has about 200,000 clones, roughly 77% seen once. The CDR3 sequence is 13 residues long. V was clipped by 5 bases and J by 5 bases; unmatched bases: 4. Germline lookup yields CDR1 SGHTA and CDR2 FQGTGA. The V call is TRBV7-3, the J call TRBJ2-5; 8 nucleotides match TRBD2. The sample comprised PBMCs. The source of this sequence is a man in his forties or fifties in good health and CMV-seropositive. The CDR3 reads CASSPRGGETQYF. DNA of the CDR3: TGTGCCAGCAGCCCACGGGGGGGGGAGACCCAGTACTTC.